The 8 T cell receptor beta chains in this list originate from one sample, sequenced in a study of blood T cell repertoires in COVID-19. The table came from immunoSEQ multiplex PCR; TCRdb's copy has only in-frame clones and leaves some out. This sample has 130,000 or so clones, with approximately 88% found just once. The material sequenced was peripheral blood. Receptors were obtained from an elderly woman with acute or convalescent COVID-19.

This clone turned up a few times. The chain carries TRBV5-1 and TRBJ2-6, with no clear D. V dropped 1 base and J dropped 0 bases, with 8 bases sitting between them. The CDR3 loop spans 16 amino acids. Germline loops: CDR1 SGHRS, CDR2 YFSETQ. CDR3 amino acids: CASSLMADSGANVLTF. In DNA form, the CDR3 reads TGCGCCAGCAGCTTGATGGCGGACTCTGGGGCCAACGTCCTGACTTTC.

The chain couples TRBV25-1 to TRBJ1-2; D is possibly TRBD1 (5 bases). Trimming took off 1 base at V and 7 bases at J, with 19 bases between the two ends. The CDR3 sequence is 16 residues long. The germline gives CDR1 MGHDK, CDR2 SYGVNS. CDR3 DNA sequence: TGTGCCAGCAGTGAATTGTGGGGCAGCCCAATGAGTGGCTACACCTTC. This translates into CASSELWGSPMSGYTF.

The CDR3 loop reads CASSLARTVGYLPQHF. CDR3 DNA sequence: TGTGCCAGCAGCTTAGCCAGGACAGTAGGGTATTTGCCCCAGCATTTT. The chain is built from TRBV7-2 and TRBJ1-5; D may be TRBD1 (6 bases). Germline CDR1 reads SGHTA; CDR2 reads FQGNSA. Trimming shortened V by 0 bases and J by 9 bases, and 18 bases separated the two germline ends. The CDR3 spans 16 residues.

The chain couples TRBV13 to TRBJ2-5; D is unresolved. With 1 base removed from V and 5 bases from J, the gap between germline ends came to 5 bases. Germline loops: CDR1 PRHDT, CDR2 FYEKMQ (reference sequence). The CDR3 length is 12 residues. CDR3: CASSLARETQYF. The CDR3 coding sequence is TGTGCCAGCAGCTTAGCACGGGAGACCCAGTACTTC.

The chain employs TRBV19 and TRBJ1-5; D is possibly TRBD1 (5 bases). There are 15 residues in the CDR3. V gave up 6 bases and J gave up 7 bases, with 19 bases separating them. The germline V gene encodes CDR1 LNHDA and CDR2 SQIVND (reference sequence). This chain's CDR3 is CASRSSSGDWQPQHF. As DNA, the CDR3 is TGTGCCAGTAGGAGTAGTTCTGGGGACTGGCAGCCCCAGCATTTT.

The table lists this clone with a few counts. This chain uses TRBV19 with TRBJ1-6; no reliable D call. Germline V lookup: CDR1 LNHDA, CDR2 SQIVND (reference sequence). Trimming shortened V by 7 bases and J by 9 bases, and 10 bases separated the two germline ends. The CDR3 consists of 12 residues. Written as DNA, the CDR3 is TGTGCCAGTAAGGCAGGTACTTCACCCCTCCACTTT. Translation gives CASKAGTSPLHF.

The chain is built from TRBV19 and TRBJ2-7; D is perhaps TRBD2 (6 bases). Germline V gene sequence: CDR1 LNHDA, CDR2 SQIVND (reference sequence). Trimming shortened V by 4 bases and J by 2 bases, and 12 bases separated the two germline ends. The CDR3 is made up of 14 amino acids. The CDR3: CASSTRDGAYEQYF. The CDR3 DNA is TGTGCCAGTAGTACGCGGGACGGAGCCTACGAGCAGTACTTC.

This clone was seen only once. The chain's CDR3 is CASSFRGGSSYEQYF. The CDR3 DNA sequence: TGTGCCAGCAGTTTCCGGGGCGGGAGCTCCTACGAGCAGTACTTC. V usage is TRBV27 and J usage is TRBJ2-7; 7 bases are a match to TRBD2. The CDR3 runs to 15 residues. The V gene end was trimmed by 3 bases and the J gene end by 0 bases; junction bases not matched to a gene: 5. The germline V gene has CDR1 MNHEY and CDR2 SMNVEV (reference sequence).